Presented here are 24 T cell receptor beta chains from one specimen sequenced in a study of T cell repertoires in cytomegalovirus infection. TCRdb redid the calling of the reads with MiXCR, one entry per CDR3 protein. This sample has approximately 260,000 distinct CDR3 sequences, with approximately 15% found just once. The sequenced sample consisted of CD8+ T cells from PBMCs. The receptors were gathered from a human donor in good health (CMV status not recorded). Some clones in this sample may be carry-over from other donors' samples.

The genes are TRBV15 and TRBJ1-2, with a possible D match to TRBD1 (5 bases). The CDR3 has 16 residues. Germline loops: CDR1 LNHNV, CDR2 YYDKDF (reference sequence). Trimming shortened V by 4 bases and J by 2 bases, and 17 bases separated the two germline ends. The CDR3 bases are TGTGCCACCAGCAAACTCGCAGGGACGGAAAACTATGGCTACACCTTC. Translating it yields CATSKLAGTENYGYTF.

This clonotype was seen a handful of times. This chain uses TRBV12-3 or TRBV12-4 with TRBJ2-5; tentative D call: TRBD2 (7 bases). The CDR3 sequence is 16 residues long. Deletions cut 7 bases from V and 4 bases from J, with 22 bases between. CDR3 coding DNA: TGTGCCAGCACCTTAAATTGGGGGGGGCTGGGAGAGACCCAGTACTTC. It encodes CASTLNWGGLGETQYF.

This clonotype was counted a few times. The V call is TRBV6-5, the J call TRBJ2-3; D is possibly TRBD1 (6 bases). CDR1 and CDR2 from the germline V gene are MNHEY and SVGAGI. The CDR3 length is 14 residues. The ends were cut back, 1 base at V and 1 base at J, with 6 bases in the middle. CDR3 sequence (DNA): TGTGCCAGCAGTTACTACAGGGGCACAGATACGCAGTATTTT. The encoded protein is CASSYYRGTDTQYF.

V usage is TRBV5-1 and J usage is TRBJ2-3, with TRBD1 matching 8 bases. Germline CDR1 and CDR2: SGHRS and YFSETQ. This CDR3 spans 16 amino acids. V lost 4 bases to trimming and J lost 2 bases; unmatched junction nucleotides: 9. The CDR3 reads CASSEGQGQITDTQYF. Here the CDR3 DNA reads TGCGCCAGCAGCGAAGGACAGGGCCAAATCACAGATACGCAGTATTTT.

The rearrangement uses TRBV6-2 or TRBV6-3 and TRBJ1-1; 11 bases align to TRBD1. The CDR3 spans 17 residues. The ends lost 5 bases at V and 1 base at J; junction bases unmatched: 9. Germline V gene lookup returns CDR1 MNHEY and CDR2 SVGEGT. The CDR3: CASSGDRGARWNTEAFF. CDR3 nucleotide sequence: TGTGCCAGCAGTGGGGACAGGGGGGCGCGATGGAACACTGAAGCTTTCTTT.

Many counts were recorded for this clonotype. The chain recombines TRBV7-9 with TRBJ1-5; TRBD1 agrees at 9 bases. This CDR3 region has 14 residues. Germline trimming cut 5 bases from V and 4 bases from J; bases unmatched to any gene: 3. Germline V lookup: CDR1 SEHNR, CDR2 FQNEAQ (reference sequence). Written as DNA, the CDR3 is TGTGCCAGCAGCAATGGGACAGGGAATCAGCCCCAGCATTTT. Protein sequence: CASSNGTGNQPQHF.

This clonotype occurred many times. The V call is TRBV7-6, the J call TRBJ1-1; 9 bases agree with TRBD1. The germline V gene has CDR1 SGHVS and CDR2 FNYEAQ. The CDR3 sequence is 18 residues long. The J segment lost 4 bases and the V segment lost 6 bases, leaving 18 bases of the junction unmatched. CDR3 residues: CASSSTPGQGGYGTEAFF. DNA for the CDR3: TGTGCCAGCAGTTCTACTCCGGGACAGGGAGGGTACGGCACTGAAGCTTTCTTT.

This clonotype was recorded many times. The rearrangement joins TRBV7-9 to TRBJ2-7; no definite D call. Germline CDR1 reads SEHNR; CDR2 reads FQNEAQ (reference sequence). CDR3 length: 14 residues. The V end was cut by 5 bases, the J end by 3 bases, with 14 bases between. The CDR3 is CASSGPRLNYEQYF. In DNA form, the CDR3 reads TGTGCCAGCAGCGGCCCTCGACTGAACTACGAGCAGTACTTC.

This clonotype was recorded many times. V is TRBV2 and J is TRBJ1-2; no firm D call. Germline V CDR1 and CDR2: SNHLY, FYNNEI. V lost 7 bases, J lost 1 base, and 13 bases lay in between. This CDR3 contains 14 residues. CDR3 DNA sequence: TGTGCCAGCATCCAAGGGTTGGGTAACTATGGCTACACCTTC. Amino acids: CASIQGLGNYGYTF. Combining the CDR3 with reference TRBV2 and TRBJ1-2 gives the whole variable domain EPEVTQTPSHQVTQMGQEVILRCVPISNHLYFYWYRQILGQKVEFLVSFYNNEISEKSEIFDDQFSVERPDGSNFTLKIRSTKLEDSAMYFCASIQGLGNYGYTFGSGTRLTVV.

This clonotype was seen at least ten times. The chain recombines TRBV2 with TRBJ2-3, with D perhaps TRBD2 (5 bases). Per germline, CDR1 SNHLY and CDR2 FYNNEI. The germline V and J ends were trimmed by 3 bases and 1 base, with 11 bases remaining between them. This CDR3 comprises 15 residues. The CDR3 nucleotides read TGTGCCAGCAGTGAGGGAGCGCGAGGCACAGATACGCAGTATTTT. It codes for CASSEGARGTDTQYF. Drawing the rest from reference TRBV2 and TRBJ2-3, the complete variable domain is EPEVTQTPSHQVTQMGQEVILRCVPISNHLYFYWYRQILGQKVEFLVSFYNNEISEKSEIFDDQFSVERPDGSNFTLKIRSTKLEDSAMYFCASSEGARGTDTQYFGPGTRLTVL.

At least ten counts were recorded for this clonotype. The gene calls are TRBV12-3 or TRBV12-4 and TRBJ2-3; 11 bases line up with TRBD2. V trimming: 5 bases; J trimming: 2 bases; junction bases outside the gene matches: 12. The CDR3 extends over 18 amino acids. This chain's CDR3 is CASSPQILAGENTDTQYF. The DNA for the CDR3 is TGTGCCAGCAGTCCTCAGATACTAGCGGGGGAGAACACAGATACGCAGTATTTT.

This clonotype was detected ten times or more. V usage is TRBV11-2 and J usage is TRBJ2-1; D perhaps matches TRBD2 (6 bases). This CDR3 region has 11 residues. Germline-derived CDR1 and CDR2 are SGHAT and FQNNGV. Trimming removed 8 bases at V and 13 bases at J, with 15 bases between. The DNA of the CDR3 is TGTGCCAGCCAAGGAGGGTTCTATCAGTTCTTC. Translation: CASQGGFYQFF.

This clonotype has ten or more counts. The chain links TRBV28 to TRBJ1-5, with D unresolved. Germline CDR1 MDHEN, CDR2 SYDVKM. The CDR3 totals 15 residues. With 2 bases removed from V and 0 bases from J, the gap between germline ends came to 8 bases. CDR3 loop: CASSLRSGSNQPQHF. CDR3 in DNA: TGTGCCAGCAGTTTAAGGTCCGGTAGCAATCAGCCCCAGCATTTT.

This clonotype was observed a few times. This chain connects TRBV5-6 to TRBJ2-4, with D unclear. The CDR3 has 14 residues. The V and J ends lost 1 base and 0 bases respectively, with 5 bases between them. The germline gives CDR1 SGHDT, CDR2 YYEEEE. The CDR3 here is CASSLYIAKNIQYF. In DNA form, the CDR3 reads TGTGCCAGCAGCTTGTATATAGCCAAAAACATTCAGTACTTC.

This clonotype was observed a handful of times. The V and J genes are TRBV7-9 and TRBJ2-3; maybe TRBD2 (6 bases). Germline lookup yields CDR1 SEHNR and CDR2 FQNEAQ (reference sequence). The germline V and J ends were trimmed by 5 bases and 4 bases, with 16 bases remaining between them. The CDR3 covers 15 residues. The CDR3 here is CASSTLRGFSDTQYF. As DNA, the CDR3 is TGTGCCAGCAGCACCCTTCGGGGGTTTTCAGATACGCAGTATTTT. Full variable domain (outside the CDR3, taken from reference TRBV7-9 and TRBJ2-3): DTGVSQNPRHKITKRGQNVTFRCDPISEHNRLYWYRQTLGQGPEFLTYFQNEAQLEKSRLLSDRFSAERPKGSFSTLEIQRTEQGDSAMYLCASSTLRGFSDTQYFGPGTRLTVL.

This clonotype was seen a handful of times. The chain couples TRBV28 to TRBJ1-2, with 8 bases aligning to TRBD1. V shed 3 bases and J 1 base; nucleotides not matched to a gene: 16. This CDR3 is 19 amino acids long. Germline V CDR1 and CDR2: MDHEN, SYDVKM. CDR3 nucleotides: TGTGCCAGCAGTTTGGGGGCCGGGACAGGCCGGGGGAATAACTATGGCTACACCTTC. Translation gives CASSLGAGTGRGNNYGYTF.

This sequence joins TRBV9 and TRBJ2-3, with 8 bases fitting TRBD1. The CDR3 is 16 amino acids. Per germline, CDR1 SGDLS and CDR2 YYNGEE. J gave up 5 bases and V 4 bases, and 12 bases lay outside the gene matches. CDR3 in DNA: TGTGCCAGCAGCTCCCGGACAGGGCAGACGGGAGATACGCAGTATTTT. Translating gives CASSSRTGQTGDTQYF.

The CDR3 bases are TGTGCCAGCAGCTTATGGGGACTAGCGGGGGGCAAGAATGAGCAGTTCTTC. Amino acids: CASSLWGLAGGKNEQFF. The V and J genes are TRBV13 and TRBJ2-1; 15 bases match TRBD2. Germline V gene data show CDR1 as PRHDT and CDR2 as FYEKMQ (reference sequence). Trimming cost V 2 bases and J 7 bases; bases outside gene matches: 6. The CDR3 is 17 residues long.

This clonotype has a count of ten or more. This chain joins TRBV4-3 and TRBJ1-6, with D perhaps TRBD1 (5 bases). V lost 7 bases, J lost 13 bases, and 17 bases lay in between. Germline V gene lookup returns CDR1 LGHNA and CDR2 YSLEER. This CDR3 has 13 amino acids. CDR3 region: CASNGGTSEPLHF. CDR3 nucleotides: TGCGCCAGCAACGGAGGGACCTCGGAGCCCCTCCACTTT.

This clonotype was recorded many times. CDR3 residues: CATSLPTSLDEQFF. CDR3 DNA: TGTGCCACCAGCTTACCTACTAGTTTGGATGAGCAGTTCTTC. The V gene is TRBV24-1, the J gene TRBJ2-1, with D tentatively TRBD2 (5 bases). V lost 7 bases and J 8 bases, leaving 17 bases between the germline ends. This CDR3 has 14 amino acids. Germline V CDR1 and CDR2: KGHDR, SFDVKD.

This clonotype turned up a few times. The gene calls are TRBV3-1 and TRBJ1-1, with 7 positions matching TRBD1. The CDR3 is made up of 14 amino acids. Trimming took 4 bases from V and 4 from J; bases not matched to a gene: 6. The germline V gene has CDR1 LGHDT and CDR2 YNNKEL (reference sequence). The CDR3 sequence: CASSPDRWFTEAFF. DNA of the CDR3: TGTGCCAGCAGCCCGGACAGGTGGTTCACTGAAGCTTTCTTT.

The CDR3 loop is CASSDPGRLYEQYF. The CDR3 bases are TGTGCCAGCAGTGACCCCGGCAGGTTATACGAGCAGTACTTC. The rearrangement joins TRBV2 to TRBJ2-7; D remains unclear. Germline V gene data show CDR1 as SNHLY and CDR2 as FYNNEI. The CDR3 has 14 amino acids. V lost 3 bases and J lost 4, with 13 bases in between. The full variable domain, with the rest looked up from reference TRBV2 and TRBJ2-7, is EPEVTQTPSHQVTQMGQEVILRCVPISNHLYFYWYRQILGQKVEFLVSFYNNEISEKSEIFDDQFSVERPDGSNFTLKIRSTKLEDSAMYFCASSDPGRLYEQYFGPGTRLTVT.

This clonotype was seen repeatedly, ten times or more. CDR3: CASSFGGGFLETQYF. CDR3 coding DNA: TGTGCCAGCAGCTTTGGCGGGGGGTTTCTCGAGACCCAGTACTTC. The V and J genes are TRBV11-2 and TRBJ2-5, with TRBD2 matching over 8 bases. Germline loops: CDR1 SGHAT, CDR2 FQNNGV. This CDR3 region has 15 residues. V gave up 3 bases and J gave up 5 bases; unmatched junction bases: 8.

The chain couples TRBV10-3 to TRBJ2-7, with D possibly being TRBD1 (5 bases). Germline V CDR1 and CDR2: ENHRY, SYGVKD. The V end was cut by 2 bases, the J end by 8 bases, with 13 bases between. The CDR3 is made up of 13 amino acids. The CDR3 is CAISETDGHQQYF. CDR3 bases: TGTGCCATCAGTGAGACGGACGGACATCAGCAGTACTTC.